These 8 T cell receptor beta chains originate from one sample sequenced in a study of neurological immune-mediated disorders. TCRdb re-called the 5' RACE reads through MiXCR, storing one row per CDR3 protein. This table holds approximately 70,000 distinct CDR3 sequences, about 4% found once. Input material: PBMCs. The receptor source for this set is a man aged 25-45 years with multiple sclerosis.

This clonotype occurred once. This rearrangement joins TRBV14 to TRBJ2-1; TRBD2 matches 12 bases. CDR1 is SGHDN, CDR2 FVKESK, per germline. Losses at the gene ends were 0 bases for V and 6 bases for J; bases not matched to a gene: 3. CDR3 size: 16 residues. The CDR3 DNA follows: TGTGCCAGCAGCCAAGATGAGACTAGCGGGGGCAATGAGCAGTTCTTC. Residues: CASSQDETSGGNEQFF.

The sample holds many counts of this clonotype. V gene TRBV20-1 combines with J gene TRBJ1-1, with a tentative D call TRBD1 (5 bases). This CDR3 region has 14 residues. V was cut by 5 bases and J by 0 bases, with 13 bases left in between. Germline CDR1 is DFQATT and CDR2 is SNEGSKA (reference sequence). CDR3 DNA: TGCAGTGCTTCTTTGGACACCGTGAACACTGAAGCTTTCTTT. Amino acids: CSASLDTVNTEAFF.

This clonotype was observed many times. The CDR3 spells CASSTQPGLEADTQYF. In nucleotides, the CDR3 is TGTGCCAGCAGCACCCAGCCGGGACTAGAAGCAGATACGCAGTATTTT. The chain is built from TRBV7-9 and TRBJ2-3, with 8 bases lining up with TRBD2. Germline CDR1 and CDR2: SEHNR and FQNEAQ (reference sequence). V dropped 5 bases and J dropped 4; count of bases not matched to a gene: 11. This CDR3 spans 16 amino acids.

In its sample, this clonotype was seen many times. The chain joins TRBV20-1 to TRBJ2-1; no firm D call. Trimming took off 6 bases at V and 7 bases at J, with 19 bases between the two ends. The CDR3 covers 14 residues. CDR1 and CDR2 from the germline V gene are DFQATT and SNEGSKA (reference sequence). CDR3 DNA: TGCAGTGCAATTAGCCCGAGTCGAGGAAATGAGCAGTTCTTC. Translated, it gives CSAISPSRGNEQFF.

At least ten counts were recorded for this clonotype. As DNA, the CDR3 is TGCGCCAGCAGCTACTCGACAGGAAACACCGGGGAGCTGTTTTTT. It codes for CASSYSTGNTGELFF. V is TRBV5-1 and J is TRBJ2-2, with a possible D match to TRBD1 (6 bases). In germline, CDR1 is SGHRS, CDR2 YFSETQ. V was shortened by 3 bases and J by 2 bases, with 11 bases between the two germline ends. The CDR3 has 15 residues.

In its sample, this clonotype was seen many times. The chain links TRBV20-1 to TRBJ2-1; TRBD2 is a possible D gene (6 bases). The CDR3 covers 14 residues. V shed 4 bases and J shed 6 bases, with 16 bases lying between them. Germline lookup yields CDR1 DFQATT and CDR2 SNEGSKA (reference sequence). The CDR3 here is CSAIRDSYTNEQFF. In nucleotides, the CDR3 is TGCAGTGCTATACGGGACTCCTATACCAATGAGCAGTTCTTC.

The chain couples TRBV27 to TRBJ1-1; D may be TRBD1 (5 bases). The germline V gene has CDR1 MNHEY and CDR2 SMNVEV (reference sequence). CDR3 length: 15 residues. Trimming removed 6 bases at V and 5 bases at J, with 19 bases between. The CDR3 sequence is CASSPYGTRRTEAFF. CDR3 nucleotide sequence: TGTGCCAGCAGCCCCTACGGGACCCGCCGGACTGAAGCTTTCTTT.

This clonotype showed up many times. The chain is built from TRBV5-1 and TRBJ2-1; no clear D gene. There are 15 residues in the CDR3. V was trimmed by 2 bases and J by 0 bases, leaving 9 bases between them. Germline V gene data show CDR1 as SGHRS and CDR2 as YFSETQ. The CDR3 here is CASSFGESSYNEQFF. The CDR3 coding sequence is TGCGCCAGCAGCTTTGGAGAAAGCTCCTACAATGAGCAGTTCTTC. The variable domain in full, completed from reference TRBV5-1 and TRBJ2-1, reads KAGVTQTPRYLIKTRGQQVTLSCSPISGHRSVSWYQQTPGQGLQFLFEYFSETQRNKGNFPGRFSGRQFSNSRSEMNVSTLELGDSALYLCASSFGESSYNEQFFGPGTRLTVL.